The 32 T cell receptor beta chains below all came from one sample that was sequenced in a study of blood T cell repertoires in COVID-19. The method was immunoSEQ multiplex PCR; TCRdb's version includes in-frame clones alone and lacks a portion of them. The sample lists around 200,000 clones, 65% to 90% occurring once. Sequencing was done on a sample of peripheral blood. These receptors all come from a man older than 75 with acute or convalescent COVID-19.

CDR3 amino acids: CASSPRGDYGYTF. For the CDR3, the DNA is TGTGCCAGCAGCCCCAGGGGGGACTATGGCTACACCTTC. This chain connects TRBV7-2 to TRBJ1-2; 7 bases are shared with TRBD1. V lost 5 bases, J lost 3 bases, and 3 bases stayed unmatched. Germline V gene sequence: CDR1 SGHTA, CDR2 FQGNSA. The CDR3 totals 13 residues. The full variable domain, in which reference TRBV7-2 and TRBJ1-2 provide the parts outside the CDR3, is GAGVSQSPSNKVTEKGKDVELRCDPISGHTALYWYRQSLGQGLEFLIYFQGNSAPDKSGLPSDRFSAERTGGSVSTLTIQRTQQEDSAVYLCASSPRGDYGYTFGSGTRLTVV.

J is TRBJ2-7 and V is TRBV18, with D tentatively TRBD1 or TRBD2 (5 bases each). This CDR3 has 12 residues. Germline CDR1 reads KGHSH; CDR2 reads LQKENI. The V and J ends lost 8 bases and 2 bases respectively, with 10 bases between them. For the CDR3, the DNA is TGTGCCAGCGCACAGGAGGCCTACGAGCAGTACTTC. Protein: CASAQEAYEQYF.

This chain joins TRBV10-1 and TRBJ2-7, with 7 bases that match TRBD1. Per the germline V gene, CDR1 is WNHNN and CDR2 is SYGVQD (reference sequence). The CDR3 extends over 15 amino acids. The trim removed 0 bases at V and 6 bases at J, leaving 8 bases unmatched. The CDR3 is CASSESSSGGGEQYF. The CDR3 region has the DNA TGCGCCAGCAGTGAGTCCTCTTCAGGGGGTGGCGAGCAGTACTTC.

The chain uses TRBV6-5 and TRBJ1-1; 8 nucleotides agree with TRBD1. The CDR3 has 13 amino acids. The germline CDR1 and CDR2 sequences are MNHEY and SVGAGI. V gave up 6 bases and J gave up 1 base; unmatched junction bases: 1. CDR3 nucleotides: TGTGCCAGCAGCGACAGGGGGAACACTGAAGCTTTCTTT. It yields the protein CASSDRGNTEAFF.

This chain connects TRBV18 to TRBJ1-5; TRBD1 is a possible D gene (6 bases). Germline values: CDR1 KGHSH, CDR2 LQKENI. V lost 3 bases and J 6 bases, leaving 12 bases between the germline ends. The CDR3 sequence is 14 residues long. The CDR3 protein is CASSPAGEIQPQHF. CDR3 coding DNA: TGTGCCAGCTCACCGGCAGGGGAGATTCAGCCCCAGCATTTT. Full variable domain (outside the CDR3, taken from reference TRBV18 and TRBJ1-5): NAGVMQNPRHLVRRRGQEARLRCSPMKGHSHVYWYRQLPEEGLKFMVYLQKENIIDESGMPKERFSAEFPKEGPSILRIQQVVRGDSAAYFCASSPAGEIQPQHFGDGTRLSIL.

CDR3 loop: CASSHSGANVLTF. CDR3 nucleotides: TGCGCCAGCAGCCACTCTGGGGCCAACGTCCTGACTTTC. The chain has TRBV10-1 and TRBJ2-6; D gene unclear. Trimming removed 6 bases from V and 0 bases from J, with 3 bases in between. There are 13 residues in the CDR3. CDR1 and CDR2 from the germline V gene are WNHNN and SYGVQD (reference sequence).

The J gene is TRBJ2-1, the V gene TRBV10-1, with D tentatively TRBD2 (6 bases). Trimming took 3 bases from V and 4 from J, leaving 10 bases between them. The CDR3 consists of 14 residues. CDR1 is WNHNN and CDR2 is SYGVQD in the germline V gene (reference sequence). The CDR3: CASSDGGKYNEQFF. The CDR3 region has the DNA TGCGCCAGCAGTGATGGCGGGAAATACAATGAGCAGTTCTTC.

The chain couples TRBV5-1 to TRBJ2-5; tentative D call: TRBD1 (6 bases). Trimming shortened V by 4 bases and J by 5 bases, and 21 bases separated the two germline ends. The CDR3 spans 16 residues. Germline V lookup: CDR1 SGHRS, CDR2 YFSETQ. CDR3 amino acids: CASSRAPGPGVETQYF. The CDR3 nucleotides are TGCGCCAGCAGCCGGGCCCCGGGACCAGGGGTGGAGACCCAGTACTTC.

This clone has more than one count but fewer than ten. This chain links TRBV5-6 with TRBJ1-5; no reliable D call. The CDR3 is 16 amino acids. Trimming removed 1 base from V and 4 bases from J, with 15 bases in between. CDR1 and CDR2 (germline): SGHDT, YYEEEE. The CDR3 region is CASSLLSEHSNQPQHF. The CDR3 DNA is TGTGCCAGCAGCTTGTTATCAGAACATTCTAATCAGCCCCAGCATTTT.

This chain connects TRBV18 to TRBJ2-1; 7 positions match TRBD2. This CDR3 region has 14 residues. With 3 bases clipped from V and 5 bases from J, the junction kept 4 bases outside the gene matches. Germline assignment: CDR1 KGHSH and CDR2 LQKENI. CDR3 DNA: TGTGCCAGCTCACCCGGGACTACCGACAATGAGCAGTTCTTC. This codes for CASSPGTTDNEQFF.

CDR3 protein: CATSRDNGAVNTEAFF. CDR3 DNA sequence: TGTGCCACCAGCAGAGATAATGGGGCGGTGAACACTGAAGCTTTCTTT. The chain has TRBV15 and TRBJ1-1; the D gene is possibly TRBD1 (5 bases). The CDR3 sequence is 16 residues long. Germline V lookup: CDR1 LNHNV, CDR2 YYDKDF (reference sequence). V dropped 0 bases and J dropped 0 bases, with 11 bases sitting between them. The complete variable domain, with remaining parts taken from reference TRBV15 and TRBJ1-1, reads DAMVIQNPRYQVTQFGKPVTLSCSQTLNHNVMYWYQQKSSQAPKLLFHYYDKDFNNEADTPDNFQSRRPNTSFCFLDIRSPGLGDTAMYLCATSRDNGAVNTEAFFGQGTRLTVV.

This rearrangement joins TRBV9 to TRBJ2-3, with D possibly being TRBD2 (6 bases). The CDR3 extends over 14 amino acids. Trimming took 4 bases from V and 5 from J, leaving 14 bases between them. Germline V gives CDR1 SGDLS, CDR2 YYNGEE. The CDR3 DNA sequence: TGTGCCAGCAGCCCCCAGTCCGGGGGAGATACGCAGTATTTT. This sequence encodes CASSPQSGGDTQYF.

J is TRBJ2-1 and V is TRBV6-5; D is undetermined. The CDR3 spans 13 residues. Germline V gene lookup returns CDR1 MNHEY and CDR2 SVGAGI. Trimming removed 2 bases from V and 9 bases from J, with 11 bases in between. The CDR3 region is CASSYERSGEQFF. CDR3 in DNA: TGTGCCAGCAGTTACGAACGATCAGGTGAGCAGTTCTTC.

The chain is built from TRBV9 and TRBJ2-1, with TRBD2 matching over 14 bases. Per the germline V gene, CDR1 is SGDLS and CDR2 is YYNGEE. The CDR3 loop spans 15 amino acids. Trimming took 3 bases from V and 8 from J; bases not matched to a gene: 4. Here the CDR3 reads CASSEGLAGVHEQFF. DNA of the CDR3: TGTGCCAGCAGCGAGGGACTAGCGGGAGTCCATGAGCAGTTCTTC.

The rearrangement uses TRBV7-5 and TRBJ2-2; the table's D call, TRBD2, has no DNA check behind it. TRBV7-5 is noted as a pseudogene. This CDR3 comprises 13 residues. CDR3 DNA sequence: TGTGCCAGAAGCCTTACTAGCTCCGGGGAGCTGTTTTTT. This encodes CARSLTSSGELFF.

The chain carries TRBV7-9 and TRBJ2-7; 9 nucleotides line up with TRBD2. The CDR3 extends over 19 amino acids. Germline CDR1 SEHNR, CDR2 FQNEAQ (reference sequence). V lost 1 base, J lost 0 bases, and 13 bases stayed unmatched. CDR3 sequence (DNA): TGTGCCAGCAGCTTAGGGGGGTCTGCTGCGGGAGGGAGCTCCTACGAGCAGTACTTC. Residues: CASSLGGSAAGGSSYEQYF.

This chain connects TRBV5-4 to TRBJ2-7; 11 nucleotides match TRBD1. CDR3 length: 14 amino acids. The J segment lost 5 bases and the V segment lost 4 bases, leaving 5 bases of the junction unmatched. The germline V gene has CDR1 SGHNT and CDR2 YYREEE (reference sequence). The CDR3 region has the DNA TGTGCCAGCAGCCTACTGGGACAGGGGGACGAGCAGTACTTC. It specifies CASSLLGQGDEQYF.

The V gene is TRBV7-3, the J gene TRBJ2-3; TRBD1 aligns across 9 bases. Germline lookup yields CDR1 SGHTA and CDR2 FQGTGA. CDR3 length: 14 residues. Germline trimming cut 5 bases from V and 4 bases from J; bases unmatched to any gene: 4. CDR3 DNA: TGTGCCAGCAGCCCGGACAGGGGTGCAGATACGCAGTATTTT. Its protein product is CASSPDRGADTQYF.

The CDR3 coding sequence is TGTGCCAGCAGCTCGCTAGTCTCCACCGGGGAGCTGTTTTTT. Translating gives CASSSLVSTGELFF. The chain couples TRBV5-5 to TRBJ2-2; D is ambiguous. The V gene's germline CDR1 is SGHKS and CDR2 YYEKEE (reference sequence). This CDR3 region has 14 residues. Trimming cost V 3 bases and J 4 bases, with 10 bases left between them.

The V and J genes are TRBV3-1 (or the pseudogene TRBV3-2) and TRBJ2-1; 8 positions agree with TRBD1. From germline, CDR1 is LGHDT and CDR2 YNNKEL (reference sequence). The length of the CDR3 is 15 residues. V lost 4 bases, J lost 2 bases, and 4 bases stayed unmatched. The CDR3 DNA reads TGTGCCAGCAGCCTGACAGGGGACGCCTACAATGAGCAGTTCTTC. It yields the protein CASSLTGDAYNEQFF.

This chain uses TRBV2 with TRBJ2-4, with 9 nucleotides matching TRBD2. This CDR3 spans 15 amino acids. V dropped 4 bases and J dropped 0; count of bases not matched to a gene: 1. Germline loops: CDR1 SNHLY, CDR2 FYNNEI. Here the CDR3 DNA reads TGTGCCAGCAGTGGTAGCGGGAGAGCCAAAAACATTCAGTACTTC. It encodes CASSGSGRAKNIQYF.

This clone was detected only once. This sequence joins TRBV19 and TRBJ2-1, with 12 bases matching TRBD2. With 7 bases clipped from V and 9 bases from J, the junction kept 10 bases outside the gene matches. Germline CDR1 LNHDA, CDR2 SQIVND (reference sequence). The CDR3 length is 15 residues. This CDR3 reads CASTKLAGGNSEQFF. The CDR3 DNA sequence: TGTGCCAGTACCAAACTAGCGGGAGGAAACAGTGAGCAGTTCTTC.

The chain couples TRBV27 to TRBJ1-2, with 7 bases aligning to TRBD1. The germline gives CDR1 MNHEY, CDR2 SMNVEV (reference sequence). J lost 1 base, V lost 5 bases, and 1 base had no gene match. This CDR3 is built from 13 residues. The CDR3 reads CASSDRDNYGYTF. The CDR3 DNA reads as TGTGCCAGCAGTGACAGGGATAACTATGGCTACACCTTC.

The chain recombines TRBV11-2 with TRBJ2-5; tentative D call: TRBD2 (7 bases). In germline, CDR1 is SGHAT, CDR2 FQNNGV. V was clipped by 1 base and J by 2 bases, with 20 bases between them. This CDR3 is built from 18 residues. CDR3: CASSLVGGGPGTQETQYF. CDR3 DNA sequence: TGTGCCAGCAGCTTAGTAGGGGGAGGGCCCGGCACACAAGAGACCCAGTACTTC. The full variable domain, its missing parts supplied by reference TRBV11-2 and TRBJ2-5, is EAGVAQSPRYKIIEKRQSVAFWCNPISGHATLYWYQQILGQGPKLLIQFQNNGVVDDSQLPKDRFSAERLKGVDSTLKIQPAKLEDSAVYLCASSLVGGGPGTQETQYFGPGTRLLVL.

This chain joins TRBV10-1 and TRBJ2-7; TRBD2 matches 10 bases. The germline gives CDR1 WNHNN, CDR2 SYGVQD (reference sequence). The V and J ends lost 7 bases and 6 bases, in that order; junction bases with no gene match: 9. CDR3 length equals 14 residues. Written as DNA, the CDR3 is TGCGCCAGCATCCTCGGACTAGCGGATTTCGAGCAGTACGTC. It codes for CASILGLADFEQYV.

The chain combines TRBV7-6 with TRBJ1-5; D remains unclear. This CDR3 region has 15 residues. Trimming took off 5 bases at V and 7 bases at J, with 18 bases between the two ends. The germline V gene has CDR1 SGHVS and CDR2 FNYEAQ. The CDR3 nucleotides read TGTGCCAGCAGCCCGACTTCGGGAGTGGGGCAGCCCCAGCATTTT. Translation gives CASSPTSGVGQPQHF. The variable domain in full, with the rest retrieved from reference TRBV7-6 and TRBJ1-5, is GAGVSQSPRYKVTKRGQDVALRCDPISGHVSLYWYRQALGQGPEFLTYFNYEAQQDKSGLPNDRFSAERPEGSISTLTIQRTEQRDSAMYRCASSPTSGVGQPQHFGDGTRLSIL.

The rearrangement links TRBV7-8 to TRBJ2-7, with D possibly being TRBD1 (6 bases). The germline V and J ends were trimmed by 4 bases and 2 bases, with 12 bases remaining between them. The CDR3 is 14 residues long. Germline V gene sequence: CDR1 SGHVS, CDR2 FQNEAQ. The CDR3 is CASSSTGQPYEQYV. Here the CDR3 DNA reads TGTGCCAGCAGCTCGACGGGACAACCCTACGAGCAGTACGTC.

The V gene is TRBV23-1, the J gene TRBJ2-5; 15 positions agree with TRBD2. TRBV23-1 is sorted into the ORF group, with uncertain function. This CDR3 has 16 residues. V shed 6 bases, J shed 5 bases, and the junction held 7 bases outside the gene matches. The CDR3 here is CASRRTSGRAAETQYF. DNA for the CDR3: TGCGCCAGCAGGCGGACTAGCGGGAGGGCAGCGGAGACCCAGTACTTC.

This clone was observed a few times. The V call is TRBV19, the J call TRBJ1-1; 11 bases fit TRBD1. There are 15 residues in the CDR3. V lost 7 bases and J lost 1; bases outside the gene matches: 5. CDR1 and CDR2 from the germline V gene are LNHDA and SQIVND (reference sequence). CDR3 loop: CASTRDRGSNTEAFF. In nucleotides, the CDR3 is TGTGCCAGTACCCGGGACAGGGGGTCGAACACTGAAGCTTTCTTT.

This clone was seen a handful of times. This chain connects TRBV28 to TRBJ2-7, with D possibly matching TRBD2 (6 bases). Germline V gene lookup returns CDR1 MDHEN and CDR2 SYDVKM. V was cut by 5 bases and J by 0 bases, with 20 bases left in between. The CDR3 is 17 residues long. The CDR3: CASSPGGGQGGSYEQYF. As DNA, the CDR3 is TGTGCCAGCAGTCCCGGTGGGGGTCAGGGAGGCTCCTACGAGCAGTACTTC.

V is TRBV14 and J is TRBJ1-6; possible D gene TRBD1, 5 bases. V was shortened by 0 bases and J by 9 bases, with 9 bases between the two germline ends. From germline, CDR1 is SGHDN and CDR2 FVKESK. CDR3 length: 14 residues. CDR3 in amino acids: CASSQDRRGSPLHF. For the CDR3, the DNA is TGTGCCAGCAGCCAAGATCGGAGGGGTTCACCCCTCCACTTT.

The chain uses TRBV11-3 and TRBJ2-5; 8 bases match TRBD1. The CDR3 has 15 residues. CDR1 and CDR2 (germline): SGHNT, YENEEA. J was trimmed by 9 bases and V by 4 bases; bases with no gene match: 13. The CDR3, as DNA: TGTGCCAGCAGCTGGAACGAGGACAGGGAACCCCCCCAGTACTTC. It is translated as CASSWNEDREPPQYF.